The 23 T cell receptor beta chains reported below all come from one sample, sequenced in a study of blood T cell repertoires in COVID-19. Produced via immunoSEQ multiplex PCR; TCRdb's table is partial and in-frame only. The table includes around 250,000 clones, around 90% detected once. The sequencing sample was made of peripheral blood. These receptors were collected from a woman between 40 and 50 years old who had recovered from COVID-19.

The chain carries TRBV12-3 or TRBV12-4 and TRBJ2-1, with a possible D match to TRBD2 (5 bases). The CDR3 sequence is 13 residues long. Deletions cut 6 bases from V and 5 bases from J, with 11 bases between. The CDR3: CASRDGIHNEQFF. As DNA, the CDR3 is TGTGCCAGCAGGGACGGGATTCACAATGAGCAGTTCTTC.

The chain uses TRBV7-2 and TRBJ2-3, with 9 bases aligning to TRBD2. The trim removed 3 bases at V and 0 bases at J, leaving 1 base unmatched. Germline lookup yields CDR1 SGHTA and CDR2 FQGNSA. The CDR3 has 15 residues. The CDR3 spells CASSLRGGSTDTQYF. In DNA, the CDR3 is TGTGCCAGCAGCTTGCGGGGGGGGAGCACAGATACGCAGTATTTT.

This clone was observed at least ten times. This rearrangement joins TRBV11-3 to TRBJ2-3, with TRBD2 matching 7 bases. With 5 bases clipped from V and 2 bases from J, the junction kept 10 bases outside the gene matches. The CDR3 totals 16 residues. Looked up from germline, CDR1 is SGHNT and CDR2 is YENEEA. The CDR3 here is CASSKGRESLTDTQYF. The CDR3 DNA follows: TGTGCCAGCAGCAAGGGGCGGGAGTCCCTCACAGATACGCAGTATTTT.

The J gene is TRBJ1-1, the V gene TRBV27; 11 bases line up with TRBD1. CDR3 size: 13 residues. The V gene end was trimmed by 10 bases and the J gene end by 3 bases; junction bases not matched to a gene: 4. Germline CDR1 and CDR2: MNHEY and SMNVEV (reference sequence). CDR3 sequence reads: CATSGQGDTEAFF. The CDR3 coding sequence is TGTGCCACCTCGGGACAGGGGGACACTGAAGCTTTCTTT.

CDR3 sequence: CASSSGLAGVQNEQFF. DNA of the CDR3: TGTGCCAGCAGCTCTGGACTAGCGGGAGTACAGAATGAGCAGTTCTTC. J is TRBJ2-1 and V is TRBV5-8; 13 nucleotides match TRBD2. Germline V gives CDR1 SGHTS, CDR2 YDEGEE. V lost 3 bases, J lost 7 bases, and 7 bases stayed unmatched. The CDR3 runs 16 residues.

The chain couples TRBV11-3 to TRBJ2-3; 13 nucleotides line up with TRBD2. In germline, CDR1 is SGHNT, CDR2 YENEEA. V was clipped by 5 bases and J by 2 bases; unmatched bases: 4. This CDR3 has 16 residues. CDR3 nucleotides: TGTGCCAGCAGCCCACTAGCGGGAGGGGACACAGATACGCAGTATTTT. Residues: CASSPLAGGDTDTQYF.

This chain links TRBV6-6 with TRBJ2-1; a possible D gene is TRBD1 (6 bases). CDR3 length equals 12 residues. Germline-derived CDR1 and CDR2 are MNHNY and SVGAGI (reference sequence). V was cut by 2 bases and J by 8 bases, with 7 bases left in between. The CDR3 here is CASSYRQDEQFF. CDR3 bases: TGTGCCAGCAGTTACCGACAGGATGAGCAGTTCTTC.

The chain has TRBV21-1 and TRBJ2-1; the tabulated D call, TRBD2, remains unverified against the DNA. TRBV21-1 is a known pseudogene. This CDR3 has 21 residues. CDR3 sequence: CASSKGCYLAGGIHSYNEQFF. Here the CDR3 DNA reads TGTGCCAGCAGCAAGGGGTGTTATCTAGCGGGAGGAATACACTCCTACAATGAGCAGTTCTTC.

The chain employs TRBV2 and TRBJ2-5; D perhaps matches TRBD1 (6 bases). The germline V gene has CDR1 SNHLY and CDR2 FYNNEI. CDR3 length equals 14 residues. Trimming removed 4 bases at V and 3 bases at J, with 12 bases between. The CDR3 loop reads CASSAGQLKETQYF. The CDR3 nucleotides are TGTGCCAGCAGTGCAGGACAGCTGAAAGAGACCCAGTACTTC.

The rearrangement links TRBV3-1 (or the pseudogene TRBV3-2) to TRBJ2-1; perhaps TRBD2 as D (6 bases). V lost 3 bases to trimming and J lost 10 bases, with 19 bases between them. The germline V gene has CDR1 LGHDT and CDR2 YNNKEL (reference sequence). The CDR3 loop spans 15 amino acids. CDR3 amino acids: CASSHLAGSPGEQFF. The CDR3 nucleotides are TGTGCCAGCAGCCATTTGGCGGGATCTCCCGGGGAGCAGTTCTTC.

About this clone itself: The junction departs from the called germline gene at one end, perhaps through a read error. V and J are TRBV19 and TRBJ2-7; 12 bases map to TRBD1. The CDR3 is made up of 14 amino acids. Germline V gene sequence: CDR1 LNHDA, CDR2 SQIVND (reference sequence). CDR3 region: CASSSGTGGRNLFF. CDR3 DNA: TGTGCCAGTAGCTCCGGGACAGGGGGCAGAAACCTATTCTTC. Using reference TRBV19 and TRBJ2-7 for the parts outside the CDR3, the full variable domain is DGGITQSPKYLFRKEGQNVTLSCEQNLNHDAMYWYRQDPGQGLRLIYYSQIVNDFQKGDIAEGYSVSREKKESFPLTVTSAQKNPTAFYLCASSSGTGGRNLFFGPGTRLTVT.

This clone has at least ten counts. V and J are TRBV18 and TRBJ1-2, with 10 nucleotides matching TRBD1. The CDR3 is 14 amino acids. Germline V lookup: CDR1 KGHSH, CDR2 LQKENI. The ends lost 3 bases at V and 8 bases at J; junction bases unmatched: 6. CDR3 DNA: TGTGCCAGCTCACCCTCGAGGACAGGGGGAGGCTACACCTTC. Its translation: CASSPSRTGGGYTF.

CDR3 loop: CSATDRGSSYEQYF. Here the CDR3 DNA reads TGCAGTGCTACTGACAGGGGGAGCTCCTACGAGCAGTACTTC. The gene calls are TRBV20-1 and TRBJ2-7; 9 bases are shared with TRBD1. CDR3 length: 14 residues. V was pared by 4 bases and J by 0 bases, with 4 bases of the junction left unmatched. CDR1 is DFQATT and CDR2 is SNEGSKA in the germline V gene (reference sequence).

The chain recombines TRBV15 with TRBJ1-3; TRBD1 matches 9 bases. There are 16 residues in the CDR3. After removal of 0 bases from V and 5 bases from J, the junction contained 5 bases not matched to a gene. Per germline, CDR1 LNHNV and CDR2 YYDKDF (reference sequence). CDR3 loop: CATSREGDRARNTIYF. The CDR3 coding sequence is TGTGCCACCAGCAGAGAAGGGGACAGGGCTAGAAACACCATATATTTT.

The V gene is TRBV29-1, the J gene TRBJ1-1, with 10 nucleotides matching TRBD1. Germline CDR1 is SQVTM and CDR2 is ANQGSEA. This CDR3 comprises 15 residues. Trimming took 7 bases from V and 2 from J; bases not matched to a gene: 10. The CDR3 coding sequence is TGCAGCGCCACAAGGTGGACAGGGGGAAACACTGAAGCTTTCTTT. Its protein product is CSATRWTGGNTEAFF.

This clone was observed a single time. This rearrangement joins TRBV7-3 to TRBJ2-3; the match to TRBD1 covers 8 bases. Trimming at V came to 2 bases and at J to 1 base, leaving 8 bases not matched to a gene. Germline lookup yields CDR1 SGHTA and CDR2 FQGTGA. This CDR3 comprises 17 residues. This CDR3 is CASSLQGAMIGTDTQYF. The DNA of the CDR3 is TGTGCCAGCAGCTTACAGGGGGCGATGATTGGCACAGATACGCAGTATTTT.

The chain couples TRBV30 to TRBJ1-2; D might be TRBD1 (6 bases). Germline V lookup: CDR1 GTSNPN, CDR2 SVGIG (reference sequence). The ends were cut back, 7 bases at V and 7 bases at J, with 16 bases in the middle. The CDR3 is made up of 12 amino acids. The CDR3 DNA reads TGTGCCTTGATACAGGGTGGGGGTGGCTACACCTTC. It is translated as CALIQGGGGYTF.

This chain connects TRBV7-2 to TRBJ1-1; D possibly corresponds to TRBD1 (5 bases). The CDR3 runs to 14 residues. Germline lookup yields CDR1 SGHTA and CDR2 FQGNSA. V was shortened by 0 bases and J by 2 bases, with 7 bases between the two germline ends. The CDR3 reads CASSLAGLNTEAFF. CDR3 DNA sequence: TGTGCCAGCAGCTTAGCGGGGCTAAACACTGAAGCTTTCTTT.

This sequence joins TRBV19 and TRBJ2-2; 10 bases map to TRBD1. Germline V lookup: CDR1 LNHDA, CDR2 SQIVND (reference sequence). The CDR3 contains 15 residues. V gave up 5 bases and J gave up 5 bases; unmatched junction bases: 5. The CDR3 reads CASSLTGGDTGELFF. The CDR3 bases are TGTGCCAGTAGTCTGACAGGGGGCGATACCGGGGAGCTGTTTTTT.

The V and J genes are TRBV6-5 and TRBJ1-6, with a weak D call TRBD1 (6 bases). The germline V gene encodes CDR1 MNHEY and CDR2 SVGAGI. This CDR3 comprises 15 residues. Trimming took off 8 bases at V and 8 bases at J, with 19 bases between the two ends. Here the CDR3 reads CASAPGGRRDSPLHF. The CDR3 nucleotides are TGTGCCAGCGCCCCGGGGGGCCGCAGGGATTCACCCCTCCACTTT.

The chain carries TRBV3-1 (or the pseudogene TRBV3-2) and TRBJ2-1, with 13 bases matching TRBD2. This CDR3 spans 16 amino acids. The germline CDR1 and CDR2 sequences are LGHDT and YNNKEL (reference sequence). Trimming removed 3 bases from V and 7 bases from J; junction bases left unmatched: 6. This CDR3 is CASSHARTSGSNEQFF. The DNA for the CDR3 is TGTGCCAGCAGCCACGCGCGGACTAGCGGGAGTAATGAGCAGTTCTTC.

The rearrangement links TRBV2 to TRBJ2-6, with 7 bases that match TRBD2. The CDR3 contains 14 residues. V lost 8 bases to trimming and J lost 1 base; unmatched junction nucleotides: 2. CDR1 and CDR2 from the germline V gene are SNHLY and FYNNEI. The CDR3 here is CASFGGSGANVLTF. The CDR3 DNA reads as TGTGCCAGCTTCGGGGGGTCTGGGGCCAACGTCCTGACTTTC.

This chain joins TRBV6-5 and TRBJ2-7, with TRBD1 identical over 7 bases. J lost 5 bases, V lost 11 bases, and 9 bases had no gene match. Per germline, CDR1 MNHEY and CDR2 SVGAGI. This CDR3 contains 12 residues. The CDR3 nucleotides are TGTGCCCGCGACAGGGCCCTCAACGAGCAGTACTTC. Translated: CARDRALNEQYF.